This passage covers 13 T cell receptor beta chains from one sample sequenced in a study of blood T cell repertoires in COVID-19. Profiling relied on immunoSEQ multiplex PCR, and the TCRdb table lists in-frame clones only, not all of them. The sample holds 130,000 or so clones, roughly 80% seen once. Sequencing was performed on peripheral blood. Every receptor here comes from a woman aged 80 or over with acute or convalescent COVID-19.

As DNA, the CDR3 is TGTGCCAGCAGCTTATTGGGGAGGGGAAACACCATATATTTT. It codes for CASSLLGRGNTIYF. This chain links TRBV7-9 with TRBJ1-3, with D uncertain. The V gene lost 2 bases and the J gene lost 4 bases, with 9 bases spanning the gap. Germline assignment: CDR1 SEHNR and CDR2 FQNEAQ (reference sequence). CDR3 length: 14 residues. Complete variable domain (other parts from reference TRBV7-9 and TRBJ1-3): DTGVSQNPRHKITKRGQNVTFRCDPISEHNRLYWYRQTLGQGPEFLTYFQNEAQLEKSRLLSDRFSAERPKGSFSTLEIQRTEQGDSAMYLCASSLLGRGNTIYFGEGSWLTVV.

The sample holds a few counts of this clone. The V gene is TRBV6-1, the J gene TRBJ1-5; 8 positions agree with TRBD1. The CDR3 covers 16 residues. Unmatched junction bases numbered 5, after V lost 4 bases and J lost 0 bases. Germline V CDR1 and CDR2: MNHNS, SASEGT. Here the CDR3 DNA reads TGTGCCAGCAGTGGCGACGGACAGGGTAGCAATCAGCCCCAGCATTTT. This encodes CASSGDGQGSNQPQHF.

The chain joins TRBV4-1 to TRBJ1-4, with D perhaps TRBD1 (6 bases). There are 14 residues in the CDR3. Deletions cut 3 bases from V and 10 bases from J, with 15 bases between. The germline V gene has CDR1 MGHRA and CDR2 YSYEKL. The CDR3 region is CASSQELQGRKLFF. The CDR3 nucleotides are TGCGCCAGCAGCCAGGAACTACAGGGTCGAAAACTGTTTTTT.

The chain has TRBV30 and TRBJ2-4; no clear D. V shed 5 bases and J shed 1 base, with 9 bases lying between them. Per the germline V gene, CDR1 is GTSNPN and CDR2 is SVGIG (reference sequence). The length of the CDR3 is 13 residues. This CDR3 reads CAWGDQAKNIQYF. CDR3 nucleotides: TGTGCCTGGGGCGATCAGGCCAAAAACATTCAGTACTTC.

A note on this clone: The sample holds other DNA sequences that translate to the same CDR3. The V and J genes are TRBV6-2 or TRBV6-3 and TRBJ1-6, with TRBD1 identical over 9 bases. This CDR3 has 14 residues. Germline assignment: CDR1 MNHEY and CDR2 SVGEGT. Trimming cost V 6 bases and J 7 bases; bases outside gene matches: 4. The CDR3 reads CASSRGQGNSPLHF. The CDR3 DNA sequence: TGTGCCAGCAGCCGGGGACAGGGAAATTCACCCCTCCACTTT.

The CDR3 region is CASSQDRGIYGYTF. The CDR3, as DNA: TGCGCCAGCAGCCAAGACAGGGGTATCTATGGCTACACCTTC. The J gene is TRBJ1-2, the V gene TRBV4-3, with D possibly matching TRBD1 (6 bases). The CDR3 contains 14 residues. CDR1 is LGHNA, CDR2 YSLEER, per germline. V was pared by 0 bases and J by 4 bases, with 9 bases between.

In DNA, the CDR3 is TGTGCCAGCAGCTTAGAACGGGGGAGGGGAGGAGAGACCCAGTACTTC. Translation gives CASSLERGRGGETQYF. This chain uses TRBV7-9 with TRBJ2-5, with 7 bases aligning to TRBD2. Germline V gene data show CDR1 as SEHNR and CDR2 as FQNEAQ (reference sequence). The V gene end was trimmed by 1 base and the J gene end by 4 bases; junction bases not matched to a gene: 9. The CDR3 contains 16 residues.

The chain uses TRBV6-2 or TRBV6-3 and TRBJ2-2; 12 nucleotides match TRBD2. The CDR3 spans 18 residues. J gave up 2 bases and V 5 bases, and 9 bases lay outside the gene matches. Germline CDR1 reads MNHEY; CDR2 reads SVGEGT. CDR3 coding DNA: TGTGCCAGCAGTGTGGGACTAGCGGGCCGCATAAACACCGGGGAGCTGTTTTTT. The encoded protein is CASSVGLAGRINTGELFF.

The rearrangement links TRBV10-2 to TRBJ1-1; a possible D gene is TRBD1 (5 bases). Trimming stripped 2 bases from V and 5 bases from J, with 12 bases between. The CDR3 spans 14 residues. Per germline, CDR1 WSHSY and CDR2 SAAADI. CDR3 DNA sequence: TGCGCCAGCAGTGAGGAGGGGAGGGGAACTGAAGCTTTCTTT. Residues: CASSEEGRGTEAFF.

V gene TRBV6-5 combines with J gene TRBJ1-2; 9 bases match TRBD1. The germline V gene encodes CDR1 MNHEY and CDR2 SVGAGI. The CDR3 totals 13 residues. Unmatched junction bases numbered 7, after V lost 6 bases and J lost 8 bases. CDR3 region: CASSGTGLSGYTF. The CDR3 region has the DNA TGTGCCAGCAGCGGGACAGGGTTATCGGGCTACACCTTC.

V gene TRBV10-3 combines with J gene TRBJ2-7, with a possible D match to TRBD1 (6 bases). The CDR3 is made up of 15 amino acids. V was shortened by 1 base and J by 0 bases, with 10 bases between the two germline ends. The germline CDR1 and CDR2 sequences are ENHRY and SYGVKD. The CDR3 sequence: CAISEYRASSYEQYF. The CDR3 nucleotides read TGTGCCATCAGTGAGTACAGGGCGAGCTCCTACGAGCAGTACTTC.

The CDR3 coding sequence is TGTGCCAGCAGCGGCACAGGGTTCTCCGGAAACACCATATATTTT. This translates into CASSGTGFSGNTIYF. The chain employs TRBV9 and TRBJ1-3; possible D gene TRBD1, 6 bases. This CDR3 contains 15 residues. The germline CDR1 and CDR2 sequences are SGDLS and YYNGEE. Trimming took off 3 bases at V and 4 bases at J, with 14 bases between the two ends.

This chain connects TRBV29-1 to TRBJ2-1; a weak D match, TRBD1 (5 bases). Germline V CDR1 and CDR2: SQVTM, ANQGSEA. Deletions cut 4 bases from V and 2 bases from J, with 12 bases between. The CDR3 extends over 14 amino acids. The CDR3 protein is CSVVQGRAYNEQFF. In nucleotides, the CDR3 is TGCAGCGTTGTTCAGGGTAGGGCCTACAATGAGCAGTTCTTC.